This entry lists 25 T cell receptor beta chains sequenced from one sample in a study of chronic HIV infection and antiretroviral therapy. TCRdb passed the 5' RACE reads through MiXCR, listing each CDR3 protein once. The sample includes tens of thousands of distinct CDR3 sequences, under 9.5% seen only once; the top ten take about 2.4%. Sequenced: peripheral blood. These receptors originate from an adult who had HIV and had not received antiretroviral therapy, or was an uninfected healthy control (not recorded which).

The CDR3 DNA is TGTGCCAGCAGTTCGGACAGGGGTAATCAGCCCCAGCATTTT. This encodes CASSSDRGNQPQHF. J is TRBJ1-5 and V is TRBV6-2 or TRBV6-3, with TRBD1 matching 9 bases. CDR1 and CDR2 (germline): MNHEY, SVGEGT. CDR3 length: 14 amino acids. The ends lost 4 bases at V and 4 bases at J; junction bases unmatched: 2.

This clonotype has ten or more counts. This chain connects TRBV29-1 to TRBJ1-1; 12 nucleotides match TRBD1. The CDR3 consists of 15 residues. Trimming at V came to 4 bases and at J to 5 bases, leaving 8 bases not matched to a gene. Germline V gene sequence: CDR1 SQVTM, CDR2 ANQGSEA. The CDR3 reads CSVVPGQGARTEAFF. DNA of the CDR3: TGCAGCGTTGTCCCGGGACAGGGGGCTCGAACTGAAGCTTTCTTT.

A few counts support this clonotype. The CDR3 DNA reads TGTGCCAGCGGACTCGCAGGGAGTACAACTAATGAAAAACTGTTTTTT. Translating gives CASGLAGSTTNEKLFF. The chain joins TRBV2 to TRBJ1-4; possibly TRBD1 for D (5 bases). Germline V gives CDR1 SNHLY, CDR2 FYNNEI. The CDR3 is 16 amino acids. Trimming shortened V by 8 bases and J by 0 bases, and 16 bases separated the two germline ends.

This clonotype was counted a few times. The chain links TRBV27 to TRBJ2-7, with TRBD1 matching over 12 bases. This CDR3 contains 15 residues. Germline-derived CDR1 and CDR2 are MNHEY and SMNVEV (reference sequence). Trimming removed 6 bases from V and 6 bases from J; junction bases left unmatched: 9. The CDR3 DNA follows: TGTGCCAGCAGACCCCTCGGGACAGGGGGCTCCGAGCAGTACTTC. Translating gives CASRPLGTGGSEQYF.

This clonotype was seen a handful of times. This chain uses TRBV20-1 with TRBJ1-5, with 7 bases lining up with TRBD1. Unmatched junction bases numbered 6, after V lost 6 bases and J lost 4 bases. The CDR3 runs to 13 residues. CDR1 DFQATT and CDR2 SNEGSKA come from the germline V gene (reference sequence). The CDR3 nucleotides are TGCAGTGCCAGGGGGGGAATTAATCAGCCCCAGCATTTT. Translating gives CSARGGINQPQHF.

This clonotype turned up a few times. The chain recombines TRBV27 with TRBJ1-1; D gene unclear. The germline CDR1 and CDR2 sequences are MNHEY and SMNVEV (reference sequence). The CDR3 spans 14 residues. The V and J ends lost 2 bases and 3 bases respectively, with 10 bases between them. The CDR3 is CASSLTGDDTEAFF. Written as DNA, the CDR3 is TGTGCCAGCAGTTTAACCGGCGACGACACTGAAGCTTTCTTT.

This clonotype appeared many times. This chain uses TRBV7-2 with TRBJ1-5; perhaps TRBD1 as D (5 bases). The CDR3 consists of 14 residues. Germline V gene data show CDR1 as SGHTA and CDR2 as FQGNSA. V was pared by 4 bases and J by 4 bases, with 11 bases between. DNA of the CDR3: TGTGCCAGCAGCTCAGGGACTGGTAATCAGCCCCAGCATTTT. This sequence encodes CASSSGTGNQPQHF. Variable domain in full (rest from reference TRBV7-2 and TRBJ1-5): GAGVSQSPSNKVTEKGKDVELRCDPISGHTALYWYRQSLGQGLEFLIYFQGNSAPDKSGLPSDRFSAERTGGSVSTLTIQRTQQEDSAVYLCASSSGTGNQPQHFGDGTRLSIL.

This clonotype was recorded many times. The V call is TRBV20-1, the J call TRBJ2-3; no clear D gene. V gave up 3 bases and J gave up 2 bases, with 12 bases separating them. Germline CDR1 reads DFQATT; CDR2 reads SNEGSKA (reference sequence). There are 14 residues in the CDR3. CDR3 sequence (DNA): TGCAGTGCTAGGGCACGTTACTTCACAGATACGCAGTATTTT. Its protein is CSARARYFTDTQYF.

In this sample, this clonotype turned up many times. V and J are TRBV25-1 and TRBJ1-1; TRBD1 matches 10 bases. Germline trimming cut 8 bases from V and 4 bases from J; bases unmatched to any gene: 1. Per germline, CDR1 MGHDK and CDR2 SYGVNS. CDR3 length equals 12 residues. Written as DNA, the CDR3 is TGTGCCAGCCGGGACAGGGGCACTGAAGCTTTCTTT. This codes for CASRDRGTEAFF.

This clonotype was detected many times. The chain combines TRBV6-4 with TRBJ2-1; perhaps TRBD1 as D (6 bases). V gave up 2 bases and J gave up 5 bases, with 7 bases separating them. The CDR3 covers 13 residues. Germline lookup yields CDR1 MRHNA and CDR2 SNTAGT. The CDR3 DNA reads TGTGCCAGCAGTGACCGGGACAACAATGAGCAGTTCTTC. As protein: CASSDRDNNEQFF.

This clonotype appeared many times. The chain joins TRBV5-1 to TRBJ2-2; D possibly corresponds to TRBD2 (5 bases). This CDR3 region has 14 residues. V was cut by 0 bases and J by 8 bases, with 11 bases left in between. The germline V gene has CDR1 SGHRS and CDR2 YFSETQ. CDR3 coding DNA: TGCGCCAGCAGCTTGGTTGCTGGAGGTGGGGAGCTGTTTTTT. This gives the protein CASSLVAGGGELFF.

The chain has TRBV6-2 or TRBV6-3 and TRBJ1-1; D call uncertain. Deletions cut 5 bases from V and 1 base from J, with 8 bases between. This CDR3 contains 13 residues. The V gene's germline CDR1 is MNHEY and CDR2 SVGEGT. The CDR3 here is CASSMTENTEAFF. In DNA form, the CDR3 reads TGTGCCAGCAGTATGACTGAGAACACTGAAGCTTTCTTT.

This clonotype was observed a few times. This chain uses TRBV2 with TRBJ1-1; no firm D call. The ends were cut back, 7 bases at V and 2 bases at J, with 5 bases in the middle. This CDR3 has 11 amino acids. From germline, CDR1 is SNHLY and CDR2 FYNNEI. The CDR3 coding sequence is TGTGCCAGCACCACCAACACTGAAGCTTTCTTT. Translating it yields CASTTNTEAFF.

The V gene is TRBV5-4, the J gene TRBJ2-2; maybe TRBD1 (6 bases). Germline CDR1 SGHNT, CDR2 YYREEE (reference sequence). V lost 3 bases to trimming and J lost 1 base, with 13 bases between them. The CDR3 totals 16 residues. The CDR3 sequence is CASSSHQTGNTGELFF. In DNA, the CDR3 is TGTGCCAGCAGCTCACATCAGACAGGGAACACCGGGGAGCTGTTTTTT.

This clonotype was seen more than once but under ten times. This rearrangement joins TRBV12-3 or TRBV12-4 to TRBJ1-1, with no clear D. The V end was cut by 1 base, the J end by 11 bases, with 8 bases between. The CDR3 extends over 11 amino acids. The CDR3 here is CASSLGSQAFF. The CDR3 nucleotides read TGTGCCAGCAGTTTAGGTTCACAGGCTTTCTTT.

The rearrangement uses TRBV11-2 and TRBJ2-2, with D perhaps matching TRBD1 (6 bases). The V and J ends lost 1 base and 5 bases respectively, with 11 bases between them. The CDR3 has 15 residues. Per germline, CDR1 SGHAT and CDR2 FQNNGV. CDR3 nucleotide sequence: TGTGCCAGCAGCTTAGGGACAGTCGATACCGGGGAGCTGTTTTTT. It yields the protein CASSLGTVDTGELFF.

This rearrangement joins TRBV6-6 to TRBJ2-7, with 7 bases aligning to TRBD1. The CDR3 spans 13 residues. Germline V gene sequence: CDR1 MNHNY, CDR2 SVGAGI (reference sequence). V lost 6 bases to trimming and J lost 7 bases; unmatched junction nucleotides: 9. The CDR3 loop is CASRPEGAGEQYF. The CDR3 DNA follows: TGTGCCAGCAGACCTGAGGGGGCGGGTGAGCAGTACTTC.

This clonotype was observed a handful of times. The genes are TRBV10-3 and TRBJ1-6; tentatively, D is TRBD1 (5 bases). Germline V CDR1 and CDR2: ENHRY, SYGVKD. The V end was cut by 4 bases, the J end by 2 bases, with 9 bases between. The CDR3 loop spans 15 amino acids. As DNA, the CDR3 is TGTGCCATCAGTGGGGAGACAGCCTATAATTCACCCCTCCACTTT. Translating gives CAISGETAYNSPLHF.

In this sample, this clonotype turned up a few times. The gene calls are TRBV5-4 and TRBJ2-5; 12 bases are a match to TRBD2. CDR1 SGHNT and CDR2 YYREEE come from the germline V gene (reference sequence). The CDR3 has 15 residues. Trimming at V came to 4 bases and at J to 2 bases, leaving 3 bases not matched to a gene. CDR3 in DNA: TGTGCCAGCAGCCCCCTAGCGGGGGGGCAAGAGACCCAGTACTTC. Protein product: CASSPLAGGQETQYF. The full variable domain, its missing parts supplied by reference TRBV5-4 and TRBJ2-5, is ETGVTQSPTHLIKTRGQQVTLRCSSQSGHNTVSWYQQALGQGPQFIFQYYREEENGRGNFPPRFSGLQFPNYSSELNVNALELDDSALYLCASSPLAGGQETQYFGPGTRLLVL.

This clonotype is categorized as medium-sized (0.01 to 0.1%). The chain carries TRBV20-1 and TRBJ2-3; 9 bases are a match to TRBD2. The trim removed 4 bases at V and 5 bases at J, leaving 7 bases unmatched. The length of the CDR3 is 14 residues. The germline CDR1 and CDR2 sequences are DFQATT and SNEGSKA (reference sequence). The CDR3 region is CSAIPAGGRDTQYF. CDR3 sequence (DNA): TGCAGTGCTATCCCAGCGGGGGGACGAGATACGCAGTATTTT.

This clonotype occurred a few times. V is TRBV7-9 and J is TRBJ1-1; D is unclear. The germline V gene has CDR1 SEHNR and CDR2 FQNEAQ (reference sequence). The CDR3 is 16 residues long. Trimming left V 0 bases short and J 6 bases short, with 17 bases between. Here the CDR3 reads CASSLANGGRRAEAFF. For the CDR3, the DNA is TGTGCCAGCAGCTTAGCAAACGGTGGGAGAAGGGCTGAAGCTTTCTTT.

This clonotype was seen a handful of times. The chain has TRBV20-1 and TRBJ2-7; a weak D match, TRBD2 (7 bases). The ends were cut back, 2 bases at V and 0 bases at J, with 14 bases in the middle. From germline, CDR1 is DFQATT and CDR2 SNEGSKA (reference sequence). This CDR3 is built from 15 residues. The CDR3 DNA follows: TGCAGTGCTAGACGCGGGGGCGGGAGCTCCTACGAGCAGTACTTC. This codes for CSARRGGGSSYEQYF.

This clonotype was seen a handful of times. The chain joins TRBV12-3 or TRBV12-4 to TRBJ2-7; 7 nucleotides line up with TRBD1. This CDR3 is 16 amino acids long. The V gene end was trimmed by 3 bases and the J gene end by 4 bases; junction bases not matched to a gene: 12. CDR3 loop: CASSLLGQAPEYEQYF. The CDR3 nucleotides are TGTGCCAGCAGTTTGCTTGGACAGGCACCGGAATACGAGCAGTACTTC.

This rearrangement joins TRBV29-1 to TRBJ2-7, with D perhaps TRBD1 (6 bases). The V gene lost 4 bases and the J gene lost 5 bases, with 18 bases spanning the gap. The CDR3 is 14 amino acids. Looked up from germline, CDR1 is SQVTM and CDR2 is ANQGSEA. In DNA form, the CDR3 reads TGCAGCGTTGTCCTGGGGACAAAAGGCAACGAGCAGTACTTC. Amino acids: CSVVLGTKGNEQYF.

The rearrangement uses TRBV12-3 or TRBV12-4 and TRBJ2-3; D gene unclear. V was shortened by 3 bases and J by 0 bases, with 10 bases between the two germline ends. The CDR3 is 15 residues long. The CDR3, as DNA: TGTGCCAGCAGTTTCACGGGTTTAAGCACAGATACGCAGTATTTT. This translates into CASSFTGLSTDTQYF.